One sample yielded the 26 T cell receptor beta chains listed below, sequenced in a study of beta chain features in type 1 diabetes. Study-wide results and caveats: TCRB CDR3s were moderately but significantly shorter in Type 1 diabetes patients in all four CD4+ subsets.

Sequencing targeted expressed TCRB transcripts, as all isolated RNA had been reverse transcribed. The repertoire was sequenced with immunoSEQ multiplex PCR; TCRdb's copy has only in-frame clones and lacks some. The sample includes 45,000 to 60,000 clones, just under 45% of them seen just once. Their antigens remain unidentified. Material for sequencing was stem cell memory CD4+ T cells from blood. The source is a man younger than 40 with type 1 diabetes.

The V and J genes are TRBV18 and TRBJ2-1, with unresolved D. From germline, CDR1 is KGHSH and CDR2 LQKENI. The CDR3 is 13 amino acids. V was cut by 1 base and J by 4 bases, with 5 bases left in between. The CDR3, as DNA: TGTGCCAGCTCACCACTCCAGTACAATGAGCAGTTCTTC. Residues: CASSPLQYNEQFF.

This chain uses TRBV6-1 with TRBJ2-3; D call uncertain. The V gene's germline CDR1 is MNHNS and CDR2 SASEGT. CDR3 length: 13 amino acids. V was pared by 3 bases and J by 4 bases, with 8 bases between. The CDR3 loop is CASSDRSADTQYF. CDR3 in DNA: TGTGCCAGCAGTGATAGAAGTGCAGATACGCAGTATTTT.

The V call is TRBV9, the J call TRBJ2-2; D gene ambiguous. V dropped 1 base and J dropped 4 bases, with 5 bases sitting between them. The CDR3 contains 13 residues. In germline, CDR1 is SGDLS, CDR2 YYNGEE. The CDR3 is CASSVSSTGELFF. CDR3 sequence (DNA): TGTGCCAGCAGCGTATCGAGCACCGGGGAGCTGTTTTTT.

The chain joins TRBV5-1 to TRBJ2-7; 11 nucleotides match TRBD1. Germline CDR1 reads SGHRS; CDR2 reads YFSETQ. With V trimmed by 3 bases and J by 1 base, 3 bases remained unmatched. CDR3 length: 15 amino acids. CDR3 protein: CASSYGTGGSYEQYF. CDR3 bases: TGCGCCAGCAGCTACGGGACAGGGGGGTCCTACGAGCAGTACTTC.

J is TRBJ2-2 and V is TRBV18; D remains ambiguous. The V end was cut by 3 bases, the J end by 5 bases, with 10 bases between. The CDR3 is 14 amino acids. Looked up from germline, CDR1 is KGHSH and CDR2 is LQKENI. CDR3 bases: TGTGCCAGCTCACCGTCCGGAGCAACCGGGGAGCTGTTTTTT. Translating gives CASSPSGATGELFF.

This clone was seen only a few times. V is TRBV5-4 and J is TRBJ2-7; 11 positions agree with TRBD2. The trim removed 4 bases at V and 7 bases at J, leaving 10 bases unmatched. Germline values: CDR1 SGHNT, CDR2 YYREEE (reference sequence). The CDR3 is 15 amino acids. CDR3 sequence reads: CASSRGLADLGEQYF. The CDR3 DNA reads as TGTGCCAGCAGCCGGGGACTAGCGGACCTCGGTGAGCAGTACTTC.

The rearrangement joins TRBV6-6 to TRBJ2-2; possible D gene TRBD1, 5 bases. Trimming pared 8 bases from V and 3 bases from J, leaving 19 bases between. The CDR3 runs 16 residues. In germline, CDR1 is MNHNY, CDR2 SVGAGI (reference sequence). This chain's CDR3 is CASGQILGRHTGELFF. In nucleotides, the CDR3 is TGTGCCAGCGGTCAGATCTTGGGGCGCCACACCGGGGAGCTGTTTTTT.

The V gene is TRBV7-2, the J gene TRBJ2-7; 14 nucleotides agree with TRBD2. Germline trimming cut 5 bases from V and 3 bases from J; bases unmatched to any gene: 9. The CDR3 runs to 17 residues. Germline values: CDR1 SGHTA, CDR2 FQGNSA. CDR3 DNA sequence: TGTGCCAGCAGCCTCAGACTAGCGGGAGGGCCAGGCTACGAGCAGTACTTC. This encodes CASSLRLAGGPGYEQYF.

The chain is built from TRBV7-9 and TRBJ1-1; a possible D gene is TRBD1 (6 bases). The CDR3 sequence is 16 residues long. The germline CDR1 and CDR2 sequences are SEHNR and FQNEAQ (reference sequence). The V gene lost 3 bases and the J gene lost 0 bases, with 14 bases spanning the gap. The CDR3 sequence: CASSFSGGSMNTEAFF. The CDR3 DNA follows: TGTGCCAGCAGCTTTAGTGGGGGCAGCATGAACACTGAAGCTTTCTTT.

V usage is TRBV25-1 and J usage is TRBJ2-7, with 9 bases lining up with TRBD1. The CDR3 runs 15 residues. Germline CDR1 MGHDK, CDR2 SYGVNS. Trimming cost V 2 bases and J 3 bases; bases outside gene matches: 5. The CDR3 protein is CASSEPGGQGYEQYF. The CDR3, as DNA: TGTGCCAGCAGTGAACCGGGGGGACAGGGCTACGAGCAGTACTTC.

The chain couples TRBV5-6 to TRBJ2-7; a possible D gene is TRBD1 (6 bases). The CDR3 spans 14 residues. Deletions cut 4 bases from V and 4 bases from J, with 15 bases between. Per the germline V gene, CDR1 is SGHDT and CDR2 is YYEEEE. Here the CDR3 DNA reads TGTGCCAGCAGCAATGACAGGAGTCCGTACGAGCAGTACTTC. This gives the protein CASSNDRSPYEQYF.

This clone has only a few counts. The chain employs TRBV9 and TRBJ2-7; TRBD2 matches at 10 bases. This CDR3 comprises 17 residues. V gave up 0 bases and J gave up 7 bases; unmatched junction bases: 13. From germline, CDR1 is SGDLS and CDR2 YYNGEE. This chain's CDR3 is CASSVAPSASGSGEQYF. The CDR3 nucleotides are TGTGCCAGCAGCGTAGCCCCCTCGGCTAGCGGGAGTGGTGAGCAGTACTTC.

This clone came up a few times. The V call is TRBV5-1, the J call TRBJ2-7; the D gene is possibly TRBD2 (6 bases). Looked up from germline, CDR1 is SGHRS and CDR2 is YFSETQ. The CDR3 is 15 residues long. The ends were cut back, 0 bases at V and 2 bases at J, with 12 bases in the middle. CDR3 protein: CASSLASGPTYEQYF. The DNA for the CDR3 is TGCGCCAGCAGCTTGGCCAGCGGGCCCACCTACGAGCAGTACTTC.

The V call is TRBV27, the J call TRBJ2-7, with 7 bases fitting TRBD1. After removal of 8 bases from V and 4 bases from J, the junction contained 8 bases not matched to a gene. The CDR3 spans 13 residues. Looked up from germline, CDR1 is MNHEY and CDR2 is SMNVEV (reference sequence). CDR3 coding DNA: TGTGCCAGCGGACAGGCAGGTCTATACGAGCAGTACTTC. It specifies CASGQAGLYEQYF.

This chain uses TRBV18 with TRBJ2-5; TRBD1 aligns across 7 bases. Trimming took 0 bases from V and 2 from J; bases not matched to a gene: 3. The CDR3 is made up of 15 amino acids. Germline loops: CDR1 KGHSH, CDR2 LQKENI. CDR3 coding DNA: TGTGCCAGCTCACCACCGGGCAGGGGGCAAGAGACCCAGTACTTC. Translated: CASSPPGRGQETQYF.

The chain has TRBV7-2 and TRBJ2-3, with D unclear. In germline, CDR1 is SGHTA, CDR2 FQGNSA. Trimming took off 3 bases at V and 2 bases at J, with 6 bases between the two ends. CDR3 length equals 13 residues. The CDR3 region is CASSLEPTDTQYF. As DNA, the CDR3 is TGTGCCAGCAGCTTGGAGCCCACAGATACGCAGTATTTT.

V gene TRBV19 combines with J gene TRBJ2-3; 11 nucleotides align to TRBD1. V trimming: 8 bases; J trimming: 5 bases; junction bases outside the gene matches: 6. The CDR3 is made up of 14 amino acids. Germline CDR1 is LNHDA and CDR2 is SQIVND (reference sequence). CDR3 DNA sequence: TGTGCCAGTTCGGACAGGGGGCTAGTAGATACGCAGTATTTT. Its translation: CASSDRGLVDTQYF. The entire variable domain, with the rest obtained from reference TRBV19 and TRBJ2-3, is as follows: DGGITQSPKYLFRKEGQNVTLSCEQNLNHDAMYWYRQDPGQGLRLIYYSQIVNDFQKGDIAEGYSVSREKKESFPLTVTSAQKNPTAFYLCASSDRGLVDTQYFGPGTRLTVL.

V is TRBV30 and J is TRBJ1-3; D gene unclear. The CDR3 extends over 13 amino acids. V gave up 4 bases and J gave up 4 bases, with 11 bases separating them. Germline CDR1 and CDR2: GTSNPN and SVGIG (reference sequence). The CDR3 region has the DNA TGTGCCTGGACAACTTTCGGGGGAAACACCATATATTTT. This codes for CAWTTFGGNTIYF.

The chain links TRBV7-8 to TRBJ2-1; D remains unclear. The V and J ends lost 3 bases and 6 bases respectively, with 6 bases between them. CDR1 is SGHVS, CDR2 FQNEAQ, per germline. The CDR3 spans 12 residues. The DNA for the CDR3 is TGTGCCAGCAGCTTCTTCCTCAATGAGCAGTTCTTC. This gives the protein CASSFFLNEQFF.

The V gene is TRBV28, the J gene TRBJ2-3; D is possibly TRBD1 (6 bases). V shed 4 bases and J shed 9 bases, with 20 bases lying between them. Germline values: CDR1 MDHEN, CDR2 SYDVKM. This CDR3 spans 15 amino acids. The CDR3 reads CASSSGTNGVLTQYF. CDR3 DNA sequence: TGTGCCAGCAGTTCCGGGACAAATGGGGTACTGACGCAGTATTTT.

The chain employs TRBV28 and TRBJ2-3; 9 bases map to TRBD2. The CDR3 contains 17 residues. Trimming at V came to 4 bases and at J to 5 bases, leaving 13 bases not matched to a gene. CDR1 and CDR2 (germline): MDHEN, SYDVKM. For the CDR3, the DNA is TGTGCCAGCAGTTCATCCACGCTAGCGGGAATGGAAGATACGCAGTATTTT. Amino acids: CASSSSTLAGMEDTQYF.

This CDR3 is CASSDYDRADTGELFF. CDR3 nucleotides: TGTGCCAGCAGCGACTACGACAGGGCTGACACCGGGGAGCTGTTTTTT. The chain combines TRBV11-2 with TRBJ2-2; TRBD1 matches 7 bases. The ends lost 5 bases at V and 3 bases at J; junction bases unmatched: 9. The CDR3 has 16 residues. The V gene's germline CDR1 is SGHAT and CDR2 FQNNGV.

The CDR3 DNA follows: TGTGCCAGCAGCTTAGCGGACAGACAAGAGACCCAGTACTTC. Translation: CASSLADRQETQYF. V is TRBV11-1 and J is TRBJ2-5, with a tentative D call TRBD1 (6 bases). V lost 0 bases and J 2 bases, leaving 7 bases between the germline ends. Germline V gives CDR1 SGHAT, CDR2 FQDESV (reference sequence). The CDR3 runs 14 residues.

This chain joins TRBV30 and TRBJ2-3; 7 bases are shared with TRBD2. CDR1 GTSNPN and CDR2 SVGIG come from the germline V gene (reference sequence). Trimming at V came to 4 bases and at J to 8 bases, leaving 6 bases not matched to a gene. The CDR3 has 12 amino acids. DNA for the CDR3: TGTGCCTGGAAGCGGGACTTTCCTACGCAGTATTTT. Translating gives CAWKRDFPTQYF.

The rearrangement joins TRBV6-6 to TRBJ2-1; a weak D match, TRBD1 (6 bases). V was trimmed by 7 bases and J by 4 bases, leaving 11 bases between them. The germline V gene encodes CDR1 MNHNY and CDR2 SVGAGI (reference sequence). The CDR3 loop spans 13 amino acids. This CDR3 reads CASNEDSYNEQFF. Here the CDR3 DNA reads TGTGCCAGCAACGAGGACAGTTACAATGAGCAGTTCTTC.

V and J are TRBV28 and TRBJ2-7; D is perhaps TRBD1 (6 bases). Germline assignment: CDR1 MDHEN and CDR2 SYDVKM. The CDR3 loop spans 15 amino acids. Trimming stripped 6 bases from V and 5 bases from J, with 20 bases between. The CDR3 here is CASSHSGTIQDEQYF. The CDR3 DNA sequence: TGTGCCAGCAGCCACTCCGGGACAATCCAGGACGAGCAGTACTTC.